One sample yielded the 23 T cell receptor beta chains listed below, sequenced in a study of early T cells in non-severe SARS-CoV-2 infection. Each CDR3 protein gets one entry after TCRdb re-called the 5' RACE reads with MiXCR. The table shows some 35,000 distinct CDR3 sequences, with under 8% occurring only once. The sequencing used whole blood, collected at baseline. The source is an adult who was a healthcare worker with PCR-confirmed SARS-CoV-2 infection or an uninfected control (not recorded which).

This clonotype qualifies as medium-sized (0.01 to 0.1%). This rearrangement joins TRBV30 to TRBJ2-1; D may be TRBD2 (6 bases). The CDR3 totals 13 residues. Germline assignment: CDR1 GTSNPN and CDR2 SVGIG (reference sequence). Trimming took off 4 bases at V and 3 bases at J, with 10 bases between the two ends. The CDR3 nucleotides read TGTGCCTGGAAGGCCGGGAGCTACAATGAGCAGTTCTTC. Translation: CAWKAGSYNEQFF.

This clonotype was counted between two and nine times. The chain has TRBV5-5 and TRBJ2-1, with TRBD1 identical over 7 bases. The germline V gene has CDR1 SGHKS and CDR2 YYEKEE (reference sequence). The CDR3 contains 15 residues. The V gene end was trimmed by 0 bases and the J gene end by 2 bases; junction bases not matched to a gene: 2. Here the CDR3 DNA reads TGTGCCAGCAGCTTGGGGACAGGTACCTACAATGAGCAGTTCTTC. Translated, it gives CASSLGTGTYNEQFF.

There are a few counts of this clonotype. V usage is TRBV12-3 or TRBV12-4 and J usage is TRBJ2-7; no clear D. The CDR3 totals 14 residues. With 5 bases removed from V and 1 base from J, the gap between germline ends came to 12 bases. The CDR3: CASSHSPRSYEQYF. The CDR3 nucleotides read TGTGCCAGCAGTCATTCTCCCAGGTCCTACGAGCAGTACTTC.

This chain connects TRBV28 to TRBJ1-2; D may be TRBD1 (5 bases). The CDR3 is made up of 14 amino acids. The germline V and J ends were trimmed by 3 bases and 4 bases, with 12 bases remaining between them. Looked up from germline, CDR1 is MDHEN and CDR2 is SYDVKM. This CDR3 reads CASSFPGLTYGYTF. In DNA form, the CDR3 reads TGTGCCAGCAGTTTTCCGGGGCTCACCTATGGCTACACCTTC.

This clonotype has at least ten counts. This chain links TRBV20-1 with TRBJ1-4; D uncertain. V was clipped by 3 bases and J by 5 bases, with 7 bases between them. Germline V gives CDR1 DFQATT, CDR2 SNEGSKA (reference sequence). This CDR3 contains 12 residues. The CDR3: CSARDGNEKLFF. CDR3 bases: TGCAGTGCTAGGGACGGAAATGAAAAACTGTTTTTT.

This clonotype occurred a few times. The genes are TRBV3-2 and TRBJ1-1; the table's D call of TRBD1 was not tested on the DNA. TRBV3-2 is labeled a pseudogene. The length of the CDR3 is 14 residues. Here the CDR3 reads CASSLTGQNTEAFF. The CDR3 nucleotides read TGTGCCAGCAGCCTCACGGGACAGAACACTGAAGCTTTCTTT.

This clonotype was detected ten times or more. This chain uses TRBV29-1 with TRBJ2-7; D remains ambiguous. V dropped 6 bases and J dropped 2 bases, with 14 bases sitting between them. Germline V gene data show CDR1 as SQVTM and CDR2 as ANQGSEA. The CDR3 is 13 amino acids. Here the CDR3 reads CSVVKGNTYEQYF. In DNA, the CDR3 is TGCAGCGTCGTGAAAGGGAACACCTACGAGCAGTACTTC.

The V gene is TRBV6-5, the J gene TRBJ2-2; no clear D gene. V shed 0 bases and J shed 2 bases, with 7 bases lying between them. The CDR3 consists of 15 residues. Germline lookup yields CDR1 MNHEY and CDR2 SVGAGI. The CDR3 protein is CASSYSSDNTGELFF. The CDR3 DNA is TGTGCCAGCAGTTACTCTAGTGACAACACCGGGGAGCTGTTTTTT.

This clonotype was picked up a small number of times. This chain links TRBV6-4 with TRBJ1-5; unclear D gene. The CDR3 extends over 13 amino acids. Trimming took off 0 bases at V and 6 bases at J, with 6 bases between the two ends. CDR1 MRHNA and CDR2 SNTAGT come from the germline V gene. The CDR3 coding sequence is TGTGCCAGCAGTGACTCCCCCAGTCAGCCCCAGCATTTT. Its translation is CASSDSPSQPQHF.

This clonotype showed up many times. This rearrangement joins TRBV7-8 to TRBJ2-5; perhaps TRBD2 as D (5 bases). The V end lost 2 bases, the J end lost 5 bases, and 12 bases lay between the germline ends. The CDR3 sequence is 14 residues long. Germline CDR1 SGHVS, CDR2 FQNEAQ. The CDR3 bases are TGTGCCAGCAGCTTACCCCCTCGCGGGGAGACCCAGTACTTC. This translates into CASSLPPRGETQYF.

This clonotype has just a few counts. The V call is TRBV18, the J call TRBJ2-7; 8 positions match TRBD1. V shed 6 bases, J shed 6 bases, and the junction held 13 bases outside the gene matches. Germline-derived CDR1 and CDR2 are KGHSH and LQKENI. The CDR3 totals 15 residues. In nucleotides, the CDR3 is TGTGCCAGCTCTCCTAGACAGGGGTCACAAATCGAGCAGTACTTC. Translating it yields CASSPRQGSQIEQYF.

This clonotype has ten or more counts. V usage is TRBV19 and J usage is TRBJ1-5, with D uncertain. The V end lost 3 bases, the J end lost 4 bases, and 7 bases lay between the germline ends. The CDR3 sequence is 13 residues long. The V gene's germline CDR1 is LNHDA and CDR2 SQIVND (reference sequence). CDR3 nucleotide sequence: TGTGCCAGTAGTATCCAGGAGAATCAGCCCCAGCATTTT. It encodes CASSIQENQPQHF.

This clonotype was seen ten or more times. The chain uses TRBV24-1 and TRBJ2-5, with 7 bases that match TRBD1. Germline V gene sequence: CDR1 KGHDR, CDR2 SFDVKD. The trim removed 3 bases at V and 6 bases at J, leaving 6 bases unmatched. The CDR3 is made up of 14 amino acids. The CDR3 here is CATSDNRDRKTQYF. In DNA form, the CDR3 reads TGTGCCACCAGTGATAACCGGGACAGAAAGACCCAGTACTTC.

This clonotype has just a few counts. For the CDR3, the DNA is TGTGCCAGCAGTTATAGTAGTCGGGGGATGGGAAACACTGAAGCTTTCTTT. It yields the protein CASSYSSRGMGNTEAFF. This sequence joins TRBV6-6 and TRBJ1-1; weak D call: TRBD1 (5 bases). This CDR3 region has 17 residues. Trimming shortened V by 3 bases and J by 2 bases, and 19 bases separated the two germline ends. Germline assignment: CDR1 MNHNY and CDR2 SVGAGI (reference sequence).

The sample holds many counts of this clonotype. The CDR3 nucleotides are TGTGCCAGCACCCTCCACTCCGCCGGCGGGGAAAAACTGTTTTTT. This sequence encodes CASTLHSAGGEKLFF. This chain links TRBV12-3 or TRBV12-4 with TRBJ1-4; D is unclear. Trimming removed 7 bases at V and 8 bases at J, with 20 bases between. The CDR3 is made up of 15 amino acids.

This clonotype has at least ten counts. The V and J genes are TRBV12-3 or TRBV12-4 and TRBJ2-1; a weak D match, TRBD2 (5 bases). This CDR3 is 13 amino acids long. V lost 7 bases and J lost 7, with 14 bases in between. In DNA form, the CDR3 reads TGTGCCAGCATCCTTGCACCGGGAAATGAGCAGTTCTTC. Protein sequence: CASILAPGNEQFF.

A few counts support this clonotype. The J gene is TRBJ2-5, the V gene TRBV12-3 or TRBV12-4; possibly TRBD2 for D (5 bases). The CDR3 consists of 12 residues. V was pared by 7 bases and J by 4 bases, with 10 bases between. The CDR3 nucleotides are TGTGCCAGCACCGGGGTCCCAGAGACCCAGTACTTC. Translation gives CASTGVPETQYF.

This clonotype showed up many times. The chain is built from TRBV7-3 and TRBJ2-1; D call uncertain. This CDR3 region has 16 residues. The germline CDR1 and CDR2 sequences are SGHTA and FQGTGA. Trimming cost V 5 bases and J 0 bases, with 14 bases left between them. CDR3 region: CASSPRRISSYNEQFF. The CDR3 nucleotides read TGTGCCAGCAGCCCTAGACGGATTAGCTCCTACAATGAGCAGTTCTTC.

This clonotype was observed at least ten times. The J gene is TRBJ2-1, the V gene TRBV10-3, with D maybe TRBD2 (5 bases). Germline assignment: CDR1 ENHRY and CDR2 SYGVKD. Deletions cut 0 bases from V and 4 bases from J, with 13 bases between. This CDR3 region has 16 residues. CDR3 protein: CAISESSWEQYNEQFF. The DNA of the CDR3 is TGTGCCATCAGTGAGTCGTCGTGGGAGCAATACAATGAGCAGTTCTTC.

The table lists this clonotype with a few counts. V gene TRBV4-2 combines with J gene TRBJ2-3; D is undetermined. CDR3 size: 13 residues. Germline V gene lookup returns CDR1 LGHNA and CDR2 YNFKEQ. V was pared by 2 bases and J by 6 bases, with 9 bases between. CDR3 sequence reads: CASSQHYGDTQYF. CDR3 sequence (DNA): TGTGCCAGCAGCCAACATTATGGGGATACGCAGTATTTT.

This clonotype was observed a handful of times. V is TRBV6-5 and J is TRBJ2-7; D is perhaps TRBD1 (6 bases). The germline V and J ends were trimmed by 2 bases and 0 bases, with 11 bases remaining between them. CDR3 length: 15 residues. CDR1 is MNHEY, CDR2 SVGAGI, per germline. For the CDR3, the DNA is TGTGCCAGCAGTTACACAGGGTTTAGCTCCTACGAGCAGTACTTC. This gives the protein CASSYTGFSSYEQYF.

The chain joins TRBV5-1 to TRBJ1-5; D is undetermined. In germline, CDR1 is SGHRS, CDR2 YFSETQ. V was trimmed by 0 bases and J by 0 bases, leaving 7 bases between them. The CDR3 is made up of 15 amino acids. CDR3 sequence (DNA): TGCGCCAGCAGCTTGGACCTTAATAGCAATCAGCCCCAGCATTTT. This sequence encodes CASSLDLNSNQPQHF.

This clonotype was counted a few times. The chain links TRBV30 to TRBJ2-2; no clear D. V was shortened by 3 bases and J by 5 bases, with 13 bases between the two germline ends. The CDR3 totals 14 residues. Germline V gene sequence: CDR1 GTSNPN, CDR2 SVGIG (reference sequence). Written as DNA, the CDR3 is TGTGCCTGGAGACGAGGTTTTGGGACCGGGGAGCTGTTTTTT. Amino acid sequence: CAWRRGFGTGELFF.